This TCR beta chain emerged from a study of blood T cell repertoires in COVID-19. The overall study: PBMCs, B-cell-depleted T cells, or T cells provided the cDNA or gDNA that made up the material.

Original processing notes: Reference gene primer amplification gave estimated nucleated cell counts. The method was immunoSEQ multiplex PCR; TCRdb's version includes in-frame clones alone and lacks a portion of them. The V and J calls and clone size are taken from that table; D and trimming were inferred from the DNA. The sample records around 320,000 clones, about nine tenths being singletons. CDR1 is MNHNY and CDR2 is SVGAGI in the germline V gene (reference sequence). The V end was cut by 8 bases, the J end by 8 bases, with 24 bases between. This CDR3 region has 15 residues. Source material: peripheral blood. This sequence was found in a man aged 18-30 years with active or convalescent COVID-19. This chain links TRBV6-6 with TRBJ1-1, with D hard to call. The CDR3 bases are TGTGCCAGCTTCACCTATGACACCGAGGGTCCGGAAGCTTTCTTT. Amino acids: CASFTYDTEGPEAFF.